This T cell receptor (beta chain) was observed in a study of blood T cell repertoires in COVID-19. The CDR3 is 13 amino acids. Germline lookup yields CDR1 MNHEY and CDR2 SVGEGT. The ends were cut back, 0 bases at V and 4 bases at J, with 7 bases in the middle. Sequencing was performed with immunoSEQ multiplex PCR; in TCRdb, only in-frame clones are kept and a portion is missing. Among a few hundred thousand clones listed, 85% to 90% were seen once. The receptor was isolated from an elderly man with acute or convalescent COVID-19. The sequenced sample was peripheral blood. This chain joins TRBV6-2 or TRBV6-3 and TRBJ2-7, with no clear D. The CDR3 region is CASSYSPRYEQYF. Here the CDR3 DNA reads TGTGCCAGCAGTTACTCTCCCAGGTACGAGCAGTACTTC.